The TCR beta chain under discussion was sequenced for a study of human T cells and chemical hapten exposure. As for time point: patch test 3, about 24 weeks after DPC sensitization. Described treatment: therapeutic diphenylcyclopropenone sensitization with weekly scalp DPC. Those who donated were patients with alopecia, 18 to 70 years of age, and suitable for DPC. This clonotype was counted a few times. The antigen is unknown. The CDR3 has 11 amino acids. V lost 8 bases and J 9 bases, leaving 11 bases between the germline ends. Germline CDR1 LGHDT, CDR2 YNNKEL (reference sequence). The library attached unique molecular identifiers to individual cDNA molecules. Methods used by the authors: TCR counts had a median of about 100,000 per sample and spanned roughly 23,224 to 690,600. TCRdb reanalysed the RACE reads using MiXCR and keeps one entry per CDR3 protein. The V and J calls reflect TCRdb's pipeline rather than the authors' work. The table lists 95,000 to 150,000 distinct CDR3 sequences, 11% of them singletons.

Findings and limits, study-wide: Sensitizing to DPC left TCRs with a frequency above 1 in 1000 unaltered.

The chain couples TRBV3-1 to TRBJ2-1; TRBD2 might be the D (6 bases). The receptor's source is a woman in her forties or fifties with alopecia areata. Some clones in this sample may be carry-over from other donors' samples. The sequencing here drew on whole blood, taken in connection with sensitization to the hapten diphenylcyclopropenone (DPC). The CDR3: CASRRASEQFF. CDR3 DNA sequence: TGTGCCAGCCGGAGGGCATCTGAGCAGTTCTTC.